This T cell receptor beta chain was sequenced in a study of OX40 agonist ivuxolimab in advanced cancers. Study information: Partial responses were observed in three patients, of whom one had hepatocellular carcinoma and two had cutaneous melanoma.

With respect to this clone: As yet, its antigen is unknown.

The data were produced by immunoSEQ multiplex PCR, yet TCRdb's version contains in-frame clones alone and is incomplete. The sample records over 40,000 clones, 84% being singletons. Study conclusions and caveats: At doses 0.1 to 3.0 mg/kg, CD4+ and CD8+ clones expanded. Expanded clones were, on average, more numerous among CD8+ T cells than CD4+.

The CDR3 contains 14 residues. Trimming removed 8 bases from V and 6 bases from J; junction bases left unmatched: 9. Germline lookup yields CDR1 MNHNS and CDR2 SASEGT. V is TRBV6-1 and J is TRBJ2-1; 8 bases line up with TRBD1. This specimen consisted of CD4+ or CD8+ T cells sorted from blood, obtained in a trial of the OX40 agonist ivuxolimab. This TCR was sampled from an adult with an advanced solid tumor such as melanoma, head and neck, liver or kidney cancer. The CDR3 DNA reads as TGTGCCAGCTGGAACAGGGGGATGGGCAATGAGCAGTTCTTC. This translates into CASWNRGMGNEQFF.